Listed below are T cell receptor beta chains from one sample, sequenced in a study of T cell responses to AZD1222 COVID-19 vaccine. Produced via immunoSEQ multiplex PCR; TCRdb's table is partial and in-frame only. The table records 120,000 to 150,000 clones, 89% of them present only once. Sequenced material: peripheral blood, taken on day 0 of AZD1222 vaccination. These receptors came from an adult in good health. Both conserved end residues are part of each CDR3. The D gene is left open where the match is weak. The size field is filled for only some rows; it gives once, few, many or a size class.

TGTGCCAGCAGGAAAGGGACTAGCTTCTACAATGAGCAGTTCTTC CASRKGTSFYNEQFF TRBV2 - TRBJ2-1 TRBD2
TGTGCCAGCAGTTTAGGTGACAGGGAAGGGCAGCCCCAGCATTTT CASSLGDREGQPQHF TRBV27 - TRBJ1-5 TRBD1
TGTGCCAGCTCACCGGGGTGGGGGAATTCACCCCTCCACTTT CASSPGWGNSPLHF TRBV18 - TRBJ1-6 -
TGTGCCACCAGTGATTTGATTACTAGCGGGAGGGCCCCTACGCAGTATTTT CATSDLITSGRAPTQYF TRBV24-1 - TRBJ2-3 TRBD2
TGTGCCAGCAGGTTCTCCTCTACCTACGAGCAGTACTTC CASRFSSTYEQYF TRBV12-3/TRBV12-4 - TRBJ2-7 -
TGTGCCAGCAGGAAGGAGGACACCCCCACCGGGGAGCTGTTTTTT CASRKEDTPTGELFF TRBV2 - TRBJ2-2 -
TGTGCCAGTAGTATACGCAGGAATGGCAATCAGCCCCAGCATTTT CASSIRRNGNQPQHF TRBV19 - TRBJ1-5 -
TGTGCCAGCAGTCGAAGCGGGAACAATGAGCAGTTCTTC CASSRSGNNEQFF TRBV6-4 - TRBJ2-1 TRBD2
TGTGCCAGCAGCTTAAGGGCCTTAACAGGAGTGAACACTGAAGCTTTCTTT CASSLRALTGVNTEAFF TRBV7-9 - TRBJ1-1 -
TGTGCCAGCAGCAACGGACTAGCGGGAGCAGGCTCCTACGAGCAGTACTTC CASSNGLAGAGSYEQYF TRBV11-2 - TRBJ2-7 TRBD2
TGTGCCAGCAGCTTTAGCTGGACCCAAGAGACCCAGTACTTC CASSFSWTQETQYF TRBV9 - TRBJ2-5 -
TGTGCCAGTAGTATGGGGGCTAGCGGGACGCAAGAGACCCAGTACTTC CASSMGASGTQETQYF TRBV19 few TRBJ2-5 TRBD2
TGTGCCAGCAGCCCGGGACAGGGGTTTACCGGGGAGCTGTTTTTT CASSPGQGFTGELFF TRBV5-6 - TRBJ2-2 TRBD1
TGTGCCTGGAGTGAAGCCCTACCGACCCAGCCCCAGCATTTT CAWSEALPTQPQHF TRBV30 - TRBJ1-5 -
TGTGCCAGCAGCTTTGACTCCGCCGCTCGGGAGACCCAGTACTTC CASSFDSAARETQYF TRBV7-3 - TRBJ2-5 -
TGTGCCAGCAGCGTAGGGTGGTACGAGCAGTACTTC CASSVGWYEQYF TRBV9 - TRBJ2-7 -
TGTGCCAGCAGCCGCCCGGGACAGAATCAGCCCCAGCATTTT CASSRPGQNQPQHF TRBV3-1/TRBV3-2 - TRBJ1-5 TRBD1
TGTGCCAGCAGCTGGGGGGCCTTTGGGAACACTGAAGCTTTCTTT CASSWGAFGNTEAFF TRBV11-2 - TRBJ1-1 -
TGCGCCAGCAGTGAGTACCCTAGCGGGAACACCGGGGAGCTGTTTTTT CASSEYPSGNTGELFF TRBV10-1 - TRBJ2-2 TRBD2
TGTGCCAGCACCGAGGGGACACTCCCGCGGGAGACCCAGTACTTC CASTEGTLPRETQYF TRBV2 - TRBJ2-5 -
TGCGCCAGCATGAGGACAGGGGGCTCCTATGGCTACACCTTC CASMRTGGSYGYTF TRBV5-1 - TRBJ1-2 TRBD1
TGTGCCACCGACGACCGAACTAGCAATCAGCCCCAGCATTTT CATDDRTSNQPQHF TRBV15 few TRBJ1-5 -
TGTGCCAGCAGTTTCGCGGGGGCCTACAATGAGCAGTTCTTC CASSFAGAYNEQFF TRBV27 - TRBJ2-1 TRBD2
TGTGCCAGCAGCTTTCAGGGGACGGGTCCCCCCCCCAAGGCTTTCTTT CASSFQGTGPPPKAFF TRBV7-2 - TRBJ1-1 -
TGTGCCAGCAGCTTACGCCGCGGCCCCTTCGAGCAGTACTTC CASSLRRGPFEQYF TRBV5-5 - TRBJ2-7 -
TGTGCCACCAGCTCTCGAAACTACGAGCAGTACTTC CATSSRNYEQYF TRBV15 - TRBJ2-7 -
TGCGCCAGCACCCTATACGACAGGCTCACTGAAGCTTTCTTT CASTLYDRLTEAFF TRBV5-1 - TRBJ1-1 -
TGTGCCAGCAGGGCTGAAGCTTTCTTT CASRAEAFF TRBV28 - TRBJ1-1 -
TGTGCCAGCAGCTTACACCATGAGCCAGAGCTGTTTTTT CASSLHHEPELFF TRBV7-2 - TRBJ2-2 -
TGTGCCAGCAGTTTACACGACAGGGATAGCTCCTACGAGCAGTACTTC CASSLHDRDSSYEQYF TRBV28 - TRBJ2-7 TRBD1
TGTGCCATCAGCGGGTCCCACGAGACCCAGTACTTC CAISGSHETQYF TRBV10-3 - TRBJ2-5 -
TGTGCCAGCTCCTCCGGGGAATCCTATGGCTACACCTTC CASSSGESYGYTF TRBV7-3 few TRBJ1-2 -
TGTGCCAGCAGCCAAGAAGGCCCTAGGAGCTCTGGAAACACCATATATTTT CASSQEGPRSSGNTIYF TRBV4-2 - TRBJ1-3 -
TGTGCCAGCAGGGGGGCAGGGGCCGCTAATGAAAAACTGTTTTTT CASRGAGAANEKLFF TRBV28 - TRBJ1-4 -
TGTGCCAGCAGTAGGGACATCTTAAATTCACCCCTCCACTTT CASSRDILNSPLHF TRBV28 few TRBJ1-6 -
TGCGCCAGCAGCTTGCTACTAGCGGGAAACAATGAGCAGTTCTTC CASSLLLAGNNEQFF TRBV5-1 - TRBJ2-1 TRBD2
TGTGCCAGCAGTTACTCTGGGTGGGGGCGTGTCACTGAAGCTTTCTTT CASSYSGWGRVTEAFF TRBV6-2/TRBV6-3 - TRBJ1-1 -
TGTGCCAGCAGCCCAATCGCGCATGGGGGAAATGAGCAGTTCTTC CASSPIAHGGNEQFF TRBV28 - TRBJ2-1 -
TGTGCCAGTAGTACACTACTTGATGGGGTACGGACTGAAGCTTTCTTT CASSTLLDGVRTEAFF TRBV19 - TRBJ1-1 -
TGTGCCAGCAGGAGAGGTGCCAATCAGCCCCAGCATTTT CASRRGANQPQHF TRBV2 - TRBJ1-5 -
TGTGCCAGCAGCTTTACTAGCGGGATCACAGATACGCAGTATTTT CASSFTSGITDTQYF TRBV7-2 - TRBJ2-3 TRBD2
TGTGCCAGCCGAACAGGGACCACTGAAGCTTTCTTT CASRTGTTEAFF TRBV2 - TRBJ1-1 -
TGCGCCAGCAGCTTGTTCCGGGGCGATCGGCAGTTCTTC CASSLFRGDRQFF TRBV5-1 - TRBJ2-1 -
TGTGCCAGCAGTTTAAAGGGACTAGCGATCAACGATGAGCAGTTCTTC CASSLKGLAINDEQFF TRBV27 - TRBJ2-1 TRBD2
TGTGCCAGTAGAGGGAACAGGGGGTCTCCTCTCTTTAGCAATCAGCCCCAGCATTTT CASRGNRGSPLFSNQPQHF TRBV19 - TRBJ1-5 TRBD1
TGTGCCAGCAGTTACTCTGGACAGGTCACAGATACGCAGTATTTT CASSYSGQVTDTQYF TRBV6-5 - TRBJ2-3 TRBD1
TGCGCCAGCAGCCCGGAATTGGGAAAGGGATTCGCTTTCTTT CASSPELGKGFAFF TRBV5-1 - TRBJ1-1 -
TGTGCCTGGAGTCGGGATCATAACACCGGGGAGCTGTTTTTT CAWSRDHNTGELFF TRBV30 once TRBJ2-2 -
TGTGCCAGCAGTTTTAGGCCTAGTCAGTTCTTC CASSFRPSQFF TRBV6-5 - TRBJ2-1 -
TGTGCCAGCCGGAGGACTACGGACTACCCCGGAGATACGCAGTATTTT CASRRTTDYPGDTQYF TRBV3-1/TRBV3-2 - TRBJ2-3 -
TGTGCCAGCAAATCAGGGGTCTATGGCTACACCTTC CASKSGVYGYTF TRBV2 - TRBJ1-2 -
TGTGCCAGCAGGCGTGGATCGACAGGGGAAGAGACCCAGTACTTC CASRRGSTGEETQYF TRBV6-5 - TRBJ2-5 TRBD1
TGTGCCAGCAGCTCCCAGGTGGGGACAGGCAGGGAGACCCAGTACTTC CASSSQVGTGRETQYF TRBV7-2 - TRBJ2-5 TRBD1
TGTGCCACCTCGACGGGACAGGGAGTTTTCAGTGGCTACACCTTC CATSTGQGVFSGYTF TRBV19 - TRBJ1-2 TRBD1
TGTGCCAGTAGTAAGTTCGGGACTTCCTACGAGCAGTACTTC CASSKFGTSYEQYF TRBV19 - TRBJ2-7 -